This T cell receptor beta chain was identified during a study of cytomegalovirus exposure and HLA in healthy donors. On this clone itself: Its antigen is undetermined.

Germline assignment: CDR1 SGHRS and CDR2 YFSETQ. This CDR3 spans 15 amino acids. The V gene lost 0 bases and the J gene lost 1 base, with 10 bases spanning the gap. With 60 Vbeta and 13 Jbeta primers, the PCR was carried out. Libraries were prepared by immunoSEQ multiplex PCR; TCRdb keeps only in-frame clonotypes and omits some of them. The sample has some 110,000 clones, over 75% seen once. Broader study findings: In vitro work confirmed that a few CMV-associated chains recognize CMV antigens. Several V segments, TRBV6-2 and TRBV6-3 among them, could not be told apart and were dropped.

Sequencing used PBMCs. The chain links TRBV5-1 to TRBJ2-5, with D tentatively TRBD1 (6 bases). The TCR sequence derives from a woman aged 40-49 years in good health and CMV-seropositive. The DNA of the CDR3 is TGCGCCAGCAGCTTGGCCTTAGGGGGCCAAGAGACCCAGTACTTC. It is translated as CASSLALGGQETQYF.